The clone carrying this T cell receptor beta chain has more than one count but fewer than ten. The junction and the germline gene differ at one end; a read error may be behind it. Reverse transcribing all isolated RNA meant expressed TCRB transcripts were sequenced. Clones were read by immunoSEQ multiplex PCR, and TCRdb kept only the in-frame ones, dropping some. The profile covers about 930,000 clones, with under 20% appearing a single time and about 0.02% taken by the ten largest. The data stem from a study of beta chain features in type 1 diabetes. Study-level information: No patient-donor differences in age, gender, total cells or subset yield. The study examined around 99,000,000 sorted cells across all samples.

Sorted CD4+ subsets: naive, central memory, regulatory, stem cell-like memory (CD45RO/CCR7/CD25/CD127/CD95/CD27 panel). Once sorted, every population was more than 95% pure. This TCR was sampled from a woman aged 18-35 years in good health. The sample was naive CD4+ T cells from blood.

CDR3 sequence (DNA): TGTGCTAGCAGGGAACTAGTCCAAGAGACCCAGTACTTC. As protein: CASRELVQETQYF. The gene calls are TRBV7-7 and TRBJ2-5; either TRBD1 or TRBD2 may fit D (5 bases each). Germline CDR1 SSHAT, CDR2 FNYEAQ (reference sequence). This CDR3 has 13 residues.